This record concerns one T cell receptor beta chain sequence. The antigen is undetermined. The treatment is: roughly 11-day PBMC culture with coronavirus spike peptide pools or control peptides (ViraFEST assay). Before TCRs were sequenced, ViraFEST expanded antigen-specific T cells with peptide pools. The CDR3 sequence is 13 residues long. The V and J ends lost 4 bases and 1 base respectively, with 8 bases between them. Germline-derived CDR1 and CDR2 are SGHRS and YFSETQ. This entry is derived from a study of vaccination and CD4 T cells after COVID-19. Background on the study: As a positive control, some control cultures were given a CEFX pool, while others were given an HIV-1 Nef pool or no peptide. Study-level points and caveats: Looking at convalescent patients, a median approximately 86% of reactive clones were present only post-vaccination.

Once obtained from cultured CD4+ T cells, the DNA was sequenced using the Oncomine TCR Beta short-read assay. TCRdb fed the PCR reads into MiXCR, producing one record per CDR3 protein. The table lists around 17,000 distinct CDR3 sequences, under 80% of them singletons. The specimen sequenced was CD4+ T cells from blood, cultured in vitro. The TCR sequence derives from a human donor who had recovered from COVID-19. The rearrangement uses TRBV5-1 and TRBJ1-2; D is undetermined. The CDR3: CASSDDINYGYTF. The CDR3, as DNA: TGCGCCAGCAGCGACGACATTAACTATGGCTACACCTTC. The entire variable domain, with the rest obtained from reference TRBV5-1 and TRBJ1-2, is as follows: KAGVTQTPRYLIKTRGQQVTLSCSPISGHRSVSWYQQTPGQGLQFLFEYFSETQRNKGNFPGRFSGRQFSNSRSEMNVSTLELGDSALYLCASSDDINYGYTFGSGTRLTVV.